The 21 T cell receptor beta chains below all came from one sample that was sequenced in a study of read filtering for tumor transcriptome and immune sequencing. The library was built from 400 to 500 ng RNA with molecular barcoded adaptors for alpha/delta and beta/gamma chains. TCRdb reanalysed the reads using MiXCR and keeps one entry per CDR3 protein. The data contain 50,000 to 65,000 distinct CDR3 sequences, roughly a fifth of them singletons. The sequencing sample was made of a population of CD138-negative cells sorted from bone marrow. The receptors derive from a donor at least 40 years old with multiple myeloma.

This clonotype was picked up many times. The genes are TRBV7-8 and TRBJ1-4; D uncertain. V shed 4 bases and J shed 0 bases, with 9 bases lying between them. CDR3 size: 15 residues. Germline assignment: CDR1 SGHVS and CDR2 FQNEAQ. The DNA for the CDR3 is TGTGCCAGCAGCTCCACCGGGACAACTAATGAAAAACTGTTTTTT. It translates to CASSSTGTTNEKLFF. The entire variable domain, with the rest obtained from reference TRBV7-8 and TRBJ1-4, is as follows: GAGVSQSPRYKVAKRGQDVALRCDPISGHVSLFWYQQALGQGPEFLTYFQNEAQLDKSGLPSDRFFAERPEGSVSTLKIQRTQQEDSAVYLCASSSTGTTNEKLFFGSGTQLSVL.

This clonotype was counted at least ten times. This sequence joins TRBV20-1 and TRBJ2-1, with TRBD1 matching 10 bases. The CDR3 length is 16 residues. V was pared by 5 bases and J by 4 bases, with 11 bases of the junction left unmatched. CDR1 and CDR2 (germline): DFQATT, SNEGSKA (reference sequence). CDR3 amino acids: CSAQVYAGQGYNEQFF. CDR3 DNA: TGCAGTGCTCAGGTGTACGCGGGACAGGGGTACAATGAGCAGTTCTTC.

The table lists this clonotype with many counts. The chain carries TRBV24-1 and TRBJ2-5, with 8 bases identical to TRBD1. In germline, CDR1 is KGHDR, CDR2 SFDVKD. The CDR3 extends over 16 amino acids. The J segment lost 1 base and the V segment lost 4 bases, leaving 7 bases of the junction unmatched. As DNA, the CDR3 is TGTGCCACCAGTGACAGGGACAGGAACTTCCAAGAGACCCAGTACTTC. Its protein product is CATSDRDRNFQETQYF.

This clonotype was recorded many times. This chain joins TRBV6-2 or TRBV6-3 and TRBJ2-3; tentatively, D is TRBD2 (6 bases). The CDR3 is 19 amino acids. V lost 5 bases and J 5 bases, leaving 29 bases between the germline ends. Germline V gives CDR1 MNHEY, CDR2 SVGEGT. The CDR3 spells CASSPLYGSAGNEEDTQYF. The CDR3 DNA follows: TGTGCCAGCAGTCCCCTCTATGGTTCGGCGGGGAATGAGGAAGATACGCAGTATTTT.

About this clonotype: This may come from a read error, since a much larger clone is one base off. This sequence joins TRBV27 and TRBJ1-4; D may be TRBD1 (5 bases). Germline V gene lookup returns CDR1 MNHEY and CDR2 SMNVEV (reference sequence). This CDR3 contains 15 residues. In DNA form, the CDR3 reads TGTGCCAGCAGTACCGGGACTCCCGTGTGGGATACGCCGTATTTT. Protein: CASSTGTPVWDTPYF.

There are many counts of this clonotype. This chain links TRBV5-1 with TRBJ2-3; 9 positions agree with TRBD1. Germline V gene data show CDR1 as SGHRS and CDR2 as YFSETQ. CDR3 length: 15 amino acids. The junction had 2 bases not matched to a gene; V was cut back by 3 bases and J by 0 bases. DNA for the CDR3: TGCGCCAGCAGCTCCGGGACAGGGAGCACAGATACGCAGTATTTT. This encodes CASSSGTGSTDTQYF.

In this sample, this clonotype turned up many times. The chain combines TRBV5-1 with TRBJ2-2; a possible D gene is TRBD2 (5 bases). V lost 2 bases and J lost 4, with 9 bases in between. The CDR3 consists of 14 residues. Germline V CDR1 and CDR2: SGHRS, YFSETQ. CDR3 loop: CASSLEGSTGELFF. The CDR3 DNA reads TGCGCCAGCAGCTTAGAAGGGAGCACCGGGGAGCTGTTTTTT.

This clonotype was recorded at least ten times. The V call is TRBV7-3, the J call TRBJ2-6; 10 bases map to TRBD1. With V trimmed by 5 bases and J by 2 bases, 9 bases remained unmatched. Germline V gene data show CDR1 as SGHTA and CDR2 as FQGTGA. The CDR3 consists of 18 residues. CDR3 residues: CASSPNRQGAPGANVLTF. Written as DNA, the CDR3 is TGTGCCAGCAGCCCTAACCGACAGGGGGCGCCTGGGGCCAACGTCCTGACTTTC. The variable domain in full, completed from reference TRBV7-3 and TRBJ2-6, reads GAGVSQTPSNKVTEKGKYVELRCDPISGHTALYWYRQSLGQGPEFLIYFQGTGAADDSGLPNDRFFAVRPEGSVSTLKIQRTERGDSAVYLCASSPNRQGAPGANVLTFGAGSRLTVL.

This clonotype was observed at least ten times. This chain connects TRBV7-9 to TRBJ2-7, with D tentatively TRBD1 or TRBD2 (7 bases each). The CDR3 length is 15 residues. Between the trimmed V and J ends, which lost 2 bases and 1 base, there was a span of 12 bases. Germline-derived CDR1 and CDR2 are SEHNR and FQNEAQ (reference sequence). The CDR3 here is CASSLRQGLSYEQYF. For the CDR3, the DNA is TGTGCCAGCAGCTTACGACAGGGACTATCCTACGAGCAGTACTTC.

This clonotype was seen at least ten times. The rearrangement uses TRBV5-6 and TRBJ2-7, with D perhaps matching TRBD1 (5 bases). Germline V CDR1 and CDR2: SGHDT, YYEEEE. The germline V and J ends were trimmed by 6 bases and 2 bases, with 12 bases remaining between them. The CDR3 contains 13 residues. The CDR3: CASTITGPYEQYF. The DNA of the CDR3 is TGTGCCAGCACCATAACAGGACCCTACGAGCAGTACTTC.

At least ten counts were recorded for this clonotype. The chain carries TRBV6-2 or TRBV6-3 and TRBJ1-2; the D is unclear. Germline V gene lookup returns CDR1 MNHEY and CDR2 SVGEGT. This CDR3 contains 14 residues. The germline V and J ends were trimmed by 6 bases and 0 bases, with 11 bases remaining between them. The CDR3: CASRTTSTNYGYTF. Written as DNA, the CDR3 is TGTGCCAGCAGAACGACATCCACTAACTATGGCTACACCTTC.

Points on this clonotype: A much larger clone is a single base away; this may be a read error. This chain connects TRBV5-1 to TRBJ1-1; D gene uncertain. Germline assignment: CDR1 SGHRS and CDR2 YFSETQ. This CDR3 region has 13 residues. In DNA form, the CDR3 reads TGCGCCAGCAGCTTGTCCAGATTCCCTGAAGCTTCCTTT. Protein: CASSLSRFPEASF.

Ten or more counts support this clonotype. The J gene is TRBJ2-5, the V gene TRBV5-4, with D possibly TRBD2 on 5 matching bases. The germline V and J ends were trimmed by 4 bases and 5 bases, with 9 bases remaining between them. The CDR3 consists of 12 residues. Germline-derived CDR1 and CDR2 are SGHNT and YYREEE (reference sequence). The CDR3 sequence is CASSTPGETQYF. CDR3 nucleotides: TGTGCCAGCAGCACGCCGGGGGAGACCCAGTACTTC.

In the case of this clonotype: The junction does not match germline at one end; this may be a read error. The chain links TRBV7-9 to TRBJ1-5; 10 nucleotides agree with TRBD1. Germline CDR1 and CDR2: SEHNR and FQNEAQ (reference sequence). The CDR3 loop spans 17 amino acids. The CDR3 protein is CASSPGQGGNINQPPHF. DNA of the CDR3: TGTGCCAGCAGCCCCGGACAGGGGGGGAACATAAATCAGCCCCCGCATTTT.

On this clonotype: A much larger clone differs from this one at a single base, so this may be a read error. J is TRBJ2-3 and V is TRBV29-1, with 8 bases lining up with TRBD1. The CDR3 sequence is 11 residues long. The V and J ends lost 7 bases and 14 bases, in that order; junction bases with no gene match: 11. The V gene's germline CDR1 is SQVTM and CDR2 ANQGSEA. CDR3 bases: TGCAGCGGGGGGGAGACAGGGGCCTTGTATTTT. Translation gives CSGGETGALYF.

The chain uses TRBV30 and TRBJ2-5; D is unclear. Germline values: CDR1 GTSNPN, CDR2 SVGIG (reference sequence). Trimming took off 8 bases at V and 5 bases at J, with 12 bases between the two ends. This CDR3 is 11 amino acids long. The CDR3 DNA reads TGTGCCGGACGGAAAGGCGAGACCCAGTACTTC. Its protein product is CAGRKGETQYF.

This clonotype was counted only a few times. It may be a read error: a sequence one base away is much more abundant. The rearrangement uses TRBV2 and TRBJ2-6; maybe TRBD1 (5 bases). Between the trimmed V and J ends, which lost 6 bases and 1 base, there was a span of 10 bases. The CDR3 contains 15 residues. The V gene's germline CDR1 is SNHLY and CDR2 FYNNEI. The CDR3 here is CASRVAGSGANVLTF. The CDR3 DNA sequence: TGTGCCAGCAGGGTGGCAGGGTCTGGGGCCAACGTCCTGACTTTC.

By sample share, this clonotype is medium-sized (0.01 to 0.1%). This chain uses TRBV6-2 or TRBV6-3 with TRBJ2-1; tentatively, D is TRBD1 (6 bases). The CDR3 is 13 residues long. Per the germline V gene, CDR1 is MNHEY and CDR2 is SVGEGT. The V and J ends lost 0 bases and 16 bases respectively, with 16 bases between them. The CDR3 nucleotides are TGTGCCAGCAGTTACTCCTCAGGGGATACCCTCTTCTTC. Protein product: CASSYSSGDTLFF.

This clonotype was seen many times. This chain connects TRBV20-1 to TRBJ2-3, with D uncertain. Trimming took off 8 bases at V and 1 base at J, with 13 bases between the two ends. The CDR3 is made up of 13 amino acids. CDR1 and CDR2 from the germline V gene are DFQATT and SNEGSKA (reference sequence). The CDR3 DNA reads as TGCAGTCGCACTGAACGCCGCACAGATACGCAGTATTTT. It is translated as CSRTERRTDTQYF.

There are many counts of this clonotype. This chain joins TRBV20-1 and TRBJ1-5; D is perhaps TRBD1 (5 bases). The V end lost 5 bases, the J end lost 1 base, and 21 bases lay between the germline ends. The length of the CDR3 is 17 residues. Germline V CDR1 and CDR2: DFQATT, SNEGSKA (reference sequence). The CDR3 coding sequence is TGCAGTGCTGGAAGGGACCCTATCACTTACAGCAATCAGCCCCAGCATTTT. Its translation: CSAGRDPITYSNQPQHF.

The V call is TRBV7-9, the J call TRBJ1-3; D is unresolved. This CDR3 is built from 14 residues. The ends were cut back, 6 bases at V and 2 bases at J, with 11 bases in the middle. Germline CDR1 reads SEHNR; CDR2 reads FQNEAQ (reference sequence). CDR3 in amino acids: CASRDRGPGNTIYF. The CDR3 DNA reads as TGTGCCAGCAGGGATCGAGGGCCTGGAAACACCATATATTTT.